The sample holds many counts of the clone carrying this T cell receptor (beta chain). Its target is unknown. TCRdb itself ran the 5' RACE reads through MiXCR, one entry per CDR3 protein. The sample lists approximately 700,000 distinct CDR3 sequences; roughly 6% were seen once. This sample was taken from a study of identical twins. Study-level results: Low generation-probability sequences were in excess among twin-shared out-of-frame alpha sequences.

This receptor was taken from a man aged 18 to 30 in good health. The sequenced material came from naive T cells sorted from blood.

The CDR3 loop reads CATKWTGNEQFF. The CDR3 DNA is TGTGCCACCAAATGGACTGGCAATGAGCAGTTCTTC. This chain uses TRBV12-3 or TRBV12-4 with TRBJ2-1, with D tentatively TRBD2 (5 bases). Trimming left V 10 bases short and J 6 bases short, with 13 bases between. The CDR3 sequence is 12 residues long.